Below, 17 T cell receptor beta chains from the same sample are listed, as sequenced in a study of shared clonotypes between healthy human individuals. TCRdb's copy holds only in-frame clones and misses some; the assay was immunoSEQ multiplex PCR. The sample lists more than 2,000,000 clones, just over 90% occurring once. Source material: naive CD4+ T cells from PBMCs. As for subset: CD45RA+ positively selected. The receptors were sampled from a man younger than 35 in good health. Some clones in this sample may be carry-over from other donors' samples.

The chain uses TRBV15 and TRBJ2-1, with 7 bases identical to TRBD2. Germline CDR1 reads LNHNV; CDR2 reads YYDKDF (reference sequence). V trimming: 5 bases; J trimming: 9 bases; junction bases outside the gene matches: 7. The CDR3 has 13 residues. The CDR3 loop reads CATSSRREGEQFF. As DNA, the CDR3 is TGTGCCACCAGCTCCCGGAGGGAGGGTGAGCAGTTCTTC.

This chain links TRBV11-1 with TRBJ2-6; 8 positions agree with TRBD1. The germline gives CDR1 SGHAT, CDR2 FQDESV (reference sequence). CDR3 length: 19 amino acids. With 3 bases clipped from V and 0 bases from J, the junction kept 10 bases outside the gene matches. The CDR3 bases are TGTGCCAGCAGCTTTGAAGGACAGGGTATATCCTCTGGGGCCAACGTCCTGACTTTC. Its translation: CASSFEGQGISSGANVLTF.

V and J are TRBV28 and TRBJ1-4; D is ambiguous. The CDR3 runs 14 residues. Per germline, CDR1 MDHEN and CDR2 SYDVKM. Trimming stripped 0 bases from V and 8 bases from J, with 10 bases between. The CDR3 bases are TGTGCCAGCAGTTTATGGATGGTAGGGGAAAAACTGTTTTTT. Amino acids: CASSLWMVGEKLFF.

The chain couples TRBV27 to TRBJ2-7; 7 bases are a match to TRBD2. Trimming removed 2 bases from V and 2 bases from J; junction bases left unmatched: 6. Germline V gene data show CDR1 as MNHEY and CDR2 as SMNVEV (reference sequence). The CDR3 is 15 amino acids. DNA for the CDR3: TGTGCCAGCAGTTTAGGGGGAGGGCCCCCCTACGAGCAGTACTTC. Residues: CASSLGGGPPYEQYF.

This chain's CDR3 is CASSPGSSLINEQFF. The CDR3, as DNA: TGTGCCAGCAGCCCCGGCAGTAGCTTGATAAATGAGCAGTTCTTC. This rearrangement joins TRBV7-3 to TRBJ2-1; D is undetermined. V was trimmed by 5 bases and J by 7 bases, leaving 18 bases between them. The CDR3 loop spans 15 amino acids. Germline V gene sequence: CDR1 SGHTA, CDR2 FQGTGA.

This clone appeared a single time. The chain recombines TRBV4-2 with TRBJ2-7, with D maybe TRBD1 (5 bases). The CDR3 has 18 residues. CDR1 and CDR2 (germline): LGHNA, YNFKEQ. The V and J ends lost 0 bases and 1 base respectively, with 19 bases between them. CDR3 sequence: CASSQEGQQNADSYEQYF. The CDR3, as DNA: TGTGCCAGCAGCCAAGAGGGGCAGCAAAACGCCGATTCCTACGAGCAGTACTTC.

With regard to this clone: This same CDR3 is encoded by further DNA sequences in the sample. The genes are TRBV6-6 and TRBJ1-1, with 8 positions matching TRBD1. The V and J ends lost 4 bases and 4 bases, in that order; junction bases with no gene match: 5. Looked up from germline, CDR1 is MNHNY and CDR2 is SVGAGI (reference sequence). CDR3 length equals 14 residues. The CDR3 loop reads CASSSTTGGTEAFF. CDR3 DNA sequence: TGTGCCAGCAGTTCTACCACAGGGGGCACTGAAGCTTTCTTT.

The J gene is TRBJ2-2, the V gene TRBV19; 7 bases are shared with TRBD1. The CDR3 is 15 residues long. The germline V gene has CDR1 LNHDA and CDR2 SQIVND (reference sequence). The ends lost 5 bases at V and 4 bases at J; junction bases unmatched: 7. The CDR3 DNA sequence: TGTGCCAGTAGTCGCCAGGGGGTCCTCACCGGGGAGCTGTTTTTT. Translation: CASSRQGVLTGELFF.

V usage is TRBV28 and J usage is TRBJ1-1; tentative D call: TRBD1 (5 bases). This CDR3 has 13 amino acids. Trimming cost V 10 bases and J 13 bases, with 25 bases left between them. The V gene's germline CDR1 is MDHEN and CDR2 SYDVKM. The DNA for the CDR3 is TGTGCCACTATCTCCCGGCAGGGCCGATTTGTTTTCTTT. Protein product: CATISRQGRFVFF.

As DNA, the CDR3 is TGTGCCAGCAGCTCCCTCCTCCGGACTAGCGGCTCCTACAATGAGCAGTTCTTC. This codes for CASSSLLRTSGSYNEQFF. The genes are TRBV7-8 and TRBJ2-1, with TRBD2 matching over 10 bases. The V segment lost 4 bases and the J segment 0 bases; nucleotides outside the gene matches: 9. There are 18 residues in the CDR3. The germline V gene encodes CDR1 SGHVS and CDR2 FQNEAQ.

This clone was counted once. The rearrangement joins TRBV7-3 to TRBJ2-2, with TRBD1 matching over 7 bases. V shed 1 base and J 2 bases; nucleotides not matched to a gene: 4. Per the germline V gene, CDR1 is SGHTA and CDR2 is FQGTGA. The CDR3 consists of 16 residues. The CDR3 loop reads CASSLRTGANTGELFF. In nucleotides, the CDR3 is TGTGCCAGCAGCTTAAGGACAGGCGCAAACACCGGGGAGCTGTTTTTT.

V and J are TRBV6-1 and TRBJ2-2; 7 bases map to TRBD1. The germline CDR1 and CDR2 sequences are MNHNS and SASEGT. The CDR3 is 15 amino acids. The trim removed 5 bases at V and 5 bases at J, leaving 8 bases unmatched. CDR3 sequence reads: CASSKRDSDTGELFF. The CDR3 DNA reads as TGTGCCAGCAGTAAACGGGACAGCGATACCGGGGAGCTGTTTTTT.

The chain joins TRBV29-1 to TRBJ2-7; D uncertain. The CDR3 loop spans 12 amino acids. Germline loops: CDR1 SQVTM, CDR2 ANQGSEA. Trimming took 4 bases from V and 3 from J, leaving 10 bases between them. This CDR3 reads CSVVPPGYEQYF. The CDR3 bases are TGCAGCGTTGTTCCTCCAGGCTACGAGCAGTACTTC.

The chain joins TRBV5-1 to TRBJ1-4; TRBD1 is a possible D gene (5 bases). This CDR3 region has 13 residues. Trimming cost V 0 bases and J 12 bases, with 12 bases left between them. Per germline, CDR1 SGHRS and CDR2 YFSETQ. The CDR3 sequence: CASSLGPRGELFF. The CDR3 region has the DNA TGCGCCAGCAGCTTGGGGCCGCGGGGGGAACTGTTTTTT.

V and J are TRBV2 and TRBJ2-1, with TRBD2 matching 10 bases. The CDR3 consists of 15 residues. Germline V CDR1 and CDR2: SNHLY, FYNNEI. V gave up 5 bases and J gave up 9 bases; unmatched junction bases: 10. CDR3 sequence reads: CASSFTSGAVGEQFF. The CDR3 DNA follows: TGTGCCAGCAGTTTTACTAGCGGGGCTGTAGGTGAGCAGTTCTTC. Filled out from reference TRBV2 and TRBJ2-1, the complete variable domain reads EPEVTQTPSHQVTQMGQEVILRCVPISNHLYFYWYRQILGQKVEFLVSFYNNEISEKSEIFDDQFSVERPDGSNFTLKIRSTKLEDSAMYFCASSFTSGAVGEQFFGPGTRLTVL.

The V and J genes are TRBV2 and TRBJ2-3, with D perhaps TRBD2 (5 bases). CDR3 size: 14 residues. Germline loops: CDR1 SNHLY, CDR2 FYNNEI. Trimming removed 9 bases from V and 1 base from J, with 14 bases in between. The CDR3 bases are TGTGCCAGTGTCCCGGACTTAGGCACAGATACGCAGTATTTT. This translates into CASVPDLGTDTQYF.

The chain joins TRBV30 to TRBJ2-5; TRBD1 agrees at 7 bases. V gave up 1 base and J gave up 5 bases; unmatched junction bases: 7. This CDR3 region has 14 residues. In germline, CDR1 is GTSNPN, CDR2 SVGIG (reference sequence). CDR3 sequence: CAWSAGTVAETQYF. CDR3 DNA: TGTGCCTGGAGTGCCGGGACAGTGGCGGAGACCCAGTACTTC.